A single sample gave rise to the 30 T cell receptor beta chains below, sequenced in a study of cytomegalovirus exposure and HLA in healthy donors. Vbeta (60) and Jbeta (13) primers were used in the PCR. The data were produced by immunoSEQ multiplex PCR, yet TCRdb's version contains in-frame clones alone and is incomplete. The data show about 130,000 clones, 66% seen once. Sequencing was done on a sample of PBMCs. The receptors were sampled from a human donor in good health.

J is TRBJ1-2 and V is TRBV6-1; possibly TRBD1 for D (6 bases). Germline V gene sequence: CDR1 MNHNS, CDR2 SASEGT. Trimming shortened V by 6 bases and J by 4 bases, and 12 bases separated the two germline ends. This CDR3 has 13 residues. DNA for the CDR3: TGTGCCAGCAGCCGGAACAGGGTCTATGGCTACACCTTC. Translating it yields CASSRNRVYGYTF.

A few counts support this clone. This chain connects TRBV5-1 to TRBJ2-1; TRBD2 matches at 9 bases. CDR1 SGHRS and CDR2 YFSETQ come from the germline V gene. CDR3 length: 16 residues. V lost 0 bases, J lost 3 bases, and 4 bases stayed unmatched. The CDR3 here is CASSLDPSGNYNEQFF. The CDR3 DNA follows: TGCGCCAGCAGCTTGGATCCTAGCGGGAACTACAATGAGCAGTTCTTC.

J is TRBJ2-1 and V is TRBV25-1, with TRBD2 matching 12 bases. CDR1 is MGHDK and CDR2 is SYGVNS in the germline V gene. The ends lost 8 bases at V and 3 bases at J; junction bases unmatched: 8. The CDR3 runs to 16 residues. CDR3 bases: TGTGCCAGCGTACCGACTAGCGGGAGTAACTACAATGAGCAGTTCTTC. Translating it yields CASVPTSGSNYNEQFF.

The chain recombines TRBV4-3 with TRBJ1-1, with no clear D. Germline values: CDR1 LGHNA, CDR2 YSLEER. Between the trimmed V and J ends, which lost 1 base and 0 bases, there was a span of 6 bases. The CDR3 spans 14 residues. CDR3 amino acids: CASSQGHLNTEAFF. The CDR3 nucleotides are TGCGCCAGCAGCCAAGGACACTTGAACACTGAAGCTTTCTTT.

This chain links TRBV18 with TRBJ1-2; TRBD1 matches at 9 bases. V was pared by 3 bases and J by 7 bases, with 9 bases of the junction left unmatched. Germline loops: CDR1 KGHSH, CDR2 LQKENI. This CDR3 has 15 amino acids. The CDR3 is CASSPTGQGVLGYTF. Written as DNA, the CDR3 is TGTGCCAGCTCACCGACGGGACAGGGTGTTCTTGGCTACACCTTC.

The chain recombines TRBV28 with TRBJ2-1; 7 bases line up with TRBD2. The CDR3 is 14 residues long. Germline V CDR1 and CDR2: MDHEN, SYDVKM. The ends lost 4 bases at V and 4 bases at J; junction bases unmatched: 4. CDR3 region: CASSSPSGYNEQFF. The CDR3 DNA is TGTGCCAGCAGTTCCCCTAGCGGATACAATGAGCAGTTCTTC.

This clone was seen only once. DNA of the CDR3: TGTGCCAGCAGTCCTACCCTAGGACGGGGAGCTTTCTTT. It is translated as CASSPTLGRGAFF. This chain connects TRBV6-1 to TRBJ1-1; no clear D. The CDR3 is 13 amino acids. V shed 5 bases and J shed 10 bases, with 17 bases lying between them. Germline V gene lookup returns CDR1 MNHNS and CDR2 SASEGT.

Written as DNA, the CDR3 is TGTGCCAGCAGCCCGGACAGGGCGGCGGAGACCCAGTACTTC. Translating it yields CASSPDRAAETQYF. The chain joins TRBV5-8 to TRBJ2-5; 8 bases agree with TRBD1. From germline, CDR1 is SGHTS and CDR2 YDEGEE. The V segment lost 4 bases and the J segment 5 bases; nucleotides outside the gene matches: 7. This CDR3 spans 14 amino acids.

This clone is a singleton in its sample. The chain uses TRBV7-9 and TRBJ1-2; weak D call: TRBD1 (6 bases). The CDR3 has 14 amino acids. In germline, CDR1 is SEHNR, CDR2 FQNEAQ (reference sequence). V was shortened by 1 base and J by 4 bases, with 10 bases between the two germline ends. The CDR3 nucleotides are TGTGCCAGCAGCTTAGAGCTCAGGGGCTATGGCTACACCTTC. Translated, it gives CASSLELRGYGYTF.

The chain links TRBV10-2 to TRBJ1-3, with D possibly being TRBD1 (6 bases). CDR3 length equals 15 residues. Germline CDR1 and CDR2: WSHSY and SAAADI. V was cut by 3 bases and J by 4 bases, with 13 bases left in between. CDR3 protein: CASSEAGAYGNTIYF. In DNA form, the CDR3 reads TGCGCCAGCAGTGAAGCGGGGGCTTACGGAAACACCATATATTTT.

This clone was counted between two and nine times. The V call is TRBV6-5, the J call TRBJ2-7, with 12 bases aligning to TRBD2. This CDR3 has 16 amino acids. Trimming removed 0 bases from V and 4 bases from J; junction bases left unmatched: 4. Germline CDR1 MNHEY, CDR2 SVGAGI. CDR3 sequence (DNA): TGTGCCAGCAGTTACTCGACTAGCGGGAGTGGGTACGAGCAGTACTTC. It codes for CASSYSTSGSGYEQYF.

The CDR3 spells CASRPSGGGSYEQYF. The CDR3 DNA reads as TGTGCCAGCAGACCTAGCGGGGGGGGCTCCTACGAGCAGTACTTC. J is TRBJ2-7 and V is TRBV27, with 12 bases aligning to TRBD2. CDR1 MNHEY and CDR2 SMNVEV come from the germline V gene (reference sequence). The length of the CDR3 is 15 residues. V shed 6 bases and J 0 bases; nucleotides not matched to a gene: 3.

This chain joins TRBV4-2 and TRBJ2-1, with D unclear. Germline V lookup: CDR1 LGHNA, CDR2 YNFKEQ. The CDR3 loop spans 12 amino acids. The V and J ends lost 3 bases and 8 bases respectively, with 8 bases between them. Here the CDR3 DNA reads TGTGCCAGCAGCCAGCCAAGCGATGAGCAGTTCTTC. Translation: CASSQPSDEQFF.

This clone was counted a few times. The V call is TRBV19, the J call TRBJ2-7, with D hard to call. The length of the CDR3 is 14 residues. Trimming removed 1 base at V and 3 bases at J, with 10 bases between. Germline values: CDR1 LNHDA, CDR2 SQIVND (reference sequence). CDR3 sequence (DNA): TGTGCCAGTAGTATAGGACCGCGAGGCTACGAGCAGTACTTC. This translates into CASSIGPRGYEQYF.

The CDR3 loop is CASSSQQGALNEKLFF. For the CDR3, the DNA is TGTGCCAGCAGTTCCCAACAGGGCGCACTTAATGAAAAACTGTTTTTT. The chain uses TRBV6-5 and TRBJ1-4; tentative D call: TRBD1 (6 bases). The CDR3 extends over 16 amino acids. V was pared by 4 bases and J by 4 bases, with 16 bases between. Germline loops: CDR1 MNHEY, CDR2 SVGAGI.

The gene calls are TRBV10-3 and TRBJ2-7; 7 positions match TRBD1. Germline assignment: CDR1 ENHRY and CDR2 SYGVKD. The CDR3 runs to 12 residues. The trim removed 6 bases at V and 6 bases at J, leaving 5 bases unmatched. CDR3 amino acids: CAISGDSSEQYF. CDR3 nucleotides: TGTGCCATCAGCGGGGACAGTAGCGAGCAGTACTTC.

This clone has just one count. The gene calls are TRBV28 and TRBJ2-1; 8 bases are shared with TRBD2. V shed 2 bases, J shed 6 bases, and the junction held 6 bases outside the gene matches. This CDR3 is 15 amino acids long. Germline values: CDR1 MDHEN, CDR2 SYDVKM. This CDR3 reads CASSLTAGAGNEQFF. CDR3 nucleotide sequence: TGTGCCAGCAGTTTAACAGCGGGAGCCGGCAATGAGCAGTTCTTC.

The chain joins TRBV28 to TRBJ2-7; the match to TRBD1 covers 8 bases. CDR1 and CDR2 from the germline V gene are MDHEN and SYDVKM. This CDR3 is 15 amino acids long. The V segment lost 4 bases and the J segment 2 bases; nucleotides outside the gene matches: 7. The chain's CDR3 is CASSSTGADAYEQYF. The CDR3 DNA reads as TGTGCCAGCAGTTCGACAGGGGCCGACGCCTACGAGCAGTACTTC.

The V gene is TRBV2, the J gene TRBJ2-7, with D possibly matching TRBD1 (6 bases). From germline, CDR1 is SNHLY and CDR2 FYNNEI. This CDR3 has 14 residues. V was cut by 4 bases and J by 3 bases, with 13 bases left in between. Here the CDR3 DNA reads TGTGCCAGCAGTGTTAGACAGGAGGTCTACGAGCAGTACTTC. This sequence encodes CASSVRQEVYEQYF.

The chain recombines TRBV18 with TRBJ2-5; a weak D match, TRBD2 (7 bases). The CDR3 is 13 residues long. V shed 9 bases and J shed 4 bases, with 15 bases lying between them. Looked up from germline, CDR1 is KGHSH and CDR2 is LQKENI. The CDR3 protein is CASSGGAIETQYF. The CDR3, as DNA: TGTGCCAGTTCGGGGGGCGCGATAGAGACCCAGTACTTC.

The chain has TRBV5-1 and TRBJ1-1; no definite D call. Germline V gene data show CDR1 as SGHRS and CDR2 as YFSETQ. The CDR3 is 12 amino acids. Trimming cost V 3 bases and J 1 base, with 4 bases left between them. The CDR3 nucleotides read TGCGCCAGCAGCTCAGGGAACACTGAAGCTTTCTTT. Residues: CASSSGNTEAFF. Based on the CDR3 plus reference TRBV5-1 and TRBJ1-1, the full variable domain is KAGVTQTPRYLIKTRGQQVTLSCSPISGHRSVSWYQQTPGQGLQFLFEYFSETQRNKGNFPGRFSGRQFSNSRSEMNVSTLELGDSALYLCASSSGNTEAFFGQGTRLTVV.

The J gene is TRBJ2-5, the V gene TRBV6-5; tentatively, D is TRBD1 (6 bases). The germline CDR1 and CDR2 sequences are MNHEY and SVGAGI. The V and J ends lost 6 bases and 5 bases respectively, with 13 bases between them. The CDR3 covers 13 residues. In DNA form, the CDR3 reads TGTGCCAGCAGCAACAGGGTGGGGGAGACCCAGTACTTC. Its translation is CASSNRVGETQYF.

The gene calls are TRBV4-1 and TRBJ2-2, with TRBD2 identical over 9 bases. The junction had 8 bases not matched to a gene; V was cut back by 4 bases and J by 8 bases. There are 15 residues in the CDR3. Per the germline V gene, CDR1 is MGHRA and CDR2 is YSYEKL. CDR3 region: CASSPGLALRGELFF. The CDR3 coding sequence is TGCGCCAGCAGCCCCGGACTAGCGCTACGAGGGGAGCTGTTTTTT.

The chain is built from TRBV7-9 and TRBJ2-6, with D possibly matching TRBD2 (6 bases). Germline assignment: CDR1 SEHNR and CDR2 FQNEAQ (reference sequence). The CDR3 extends over 12 amino acids. Trimming pared 5 bases from V and 12 bases from J, leaving 11 bases between. The CDR3 sequence: CASSPPGGVLTF. In DNA form, the CDR3 reads TGTGCCAGCAGCCCCCCCGGGGGCGTCCTGACTTTC.

The J gene is TRBJ2-2, the V gene TRBV11-2; 9 positions agree with TRBD2. The trim removed 4 bases at V and 5 bases at J, leaving 8 bases unmatched. Germline values: CDR1 SGHAT, CDR2 FQNNGV. The CDR3 runs 16 residues. This chain's CDR3 is CASSSGPSGMTGELFF. In DNA, the CDR3 is TGTGCCAGCAGCTCCGGCCCTAGCGGGATGACCGGGGAGCTGTTTTTT.

V gene TRBV25-1 combines with J gene TRBJ2-5; 9 bases match TRBD1. The CDR3 sequence is 14 residues long. CDR1 MGHDK and CDR2 SYGVNS come from the germline V gene. Germline trimming cut 11 bases from V and 4 bases from J; bases unmatched to any gene: 11. CDR3 in amino acids: CACTSPGQGETQYF. In nucleotides, the CDR3 is TGTGCCTGCACCTCCCCGGGACAGGGAGAGACCCAGTACTTC. Complete variable domain (other parts from reference TRBV25-1 and TRBJ2-5): EADIYQTPRYLVIGTGKKITLECSQTMGHDKMYWYQQDPGMELHLIHYSYGVNSTEKGDLSSESTVSRIRTEHFPLTLESARPSHTSQYLCACTSPGQGETQYFGPGTRLLVL.

Only a few counts were recorded for this clone. The rearrangement links TRBV10-2 to TRBJ1-4; D might be TRBD1 (5 bases). This CDR3 has 13 amino acids. Trimming left V 6 bases short and J 12 bases short, with 17 bases between. In germline, CDR1 is WSHSY, CDR2 SAAADI. The CDR3 spells CASSEDTSGELFF. The CDR3 nucleotides are TGCGCCAGCAGCGAGGACACCTCCGGGGAACTGTTTTTT.

J is TRBJ2-1 and V is TRBV28; TRBD2 agrees at 14 bases. Unmatched junction bases numbered 8, after V lost 9 bases and J lost 1 base. The CDR3 spans 17 residues. Germline V gene sequence: CDR1 MDHEN, CDR2 SYDVKM. The CDR3: CASSRTSGRRSYNEQFF. The CDR3 bases are TGTGCCAGTTCCCGGACTAGCGGGAGGCGGTCCTACAATGAGCAGTTCTTC.

This clone was observed a single time. The chain couples TRBV19 to TRBJ1-1; D is possibly TRBD1 (5 bases). V shed 4 bases and J shed 1 base, with 16 bases lying between them. Germline V gives CDR1 LNHDA, CDR2 SQIVND (reference sequence). The CDR3 consists of 16 residues. DNA of the CDR3: TGTGCCAGTAGTACCAAGGCCGGACAAAAGAACACTGAAGCTTTCTTT. This encodes CASSTKAGQKNTEAFF.

This clone came up once. The chain couples TRBV25-1 to TRBJ2-1, with 10 nucleotides matching TRBD1. Germline V CDR1 and CDR2: MGHDK, SYGVNS. V lost 4 bases, J lost 9 bases, and 6 bases stayed unmatched. The CDR3 covers 14 residues. The CDR3 spells CASSGGTGVVEQFF. CDR3 DNA sequence: TGTGCCAGCAGTGGGGGGACAGGGGTCGTTGAGCAGTTCTTC. Filled out from reference TRBV25-1 and TRBJ2-1, the complete variable domain reads EADIYQTPRYLVIGTGKKITLECSQTMGHDKMYWYQQDPGMELHLIHYSYGVNSTEKGDLSSESTVSRIRTEHFPLTLESARPSHTSQYLCASSGGTGVVEQFFGPGTRLTVL.